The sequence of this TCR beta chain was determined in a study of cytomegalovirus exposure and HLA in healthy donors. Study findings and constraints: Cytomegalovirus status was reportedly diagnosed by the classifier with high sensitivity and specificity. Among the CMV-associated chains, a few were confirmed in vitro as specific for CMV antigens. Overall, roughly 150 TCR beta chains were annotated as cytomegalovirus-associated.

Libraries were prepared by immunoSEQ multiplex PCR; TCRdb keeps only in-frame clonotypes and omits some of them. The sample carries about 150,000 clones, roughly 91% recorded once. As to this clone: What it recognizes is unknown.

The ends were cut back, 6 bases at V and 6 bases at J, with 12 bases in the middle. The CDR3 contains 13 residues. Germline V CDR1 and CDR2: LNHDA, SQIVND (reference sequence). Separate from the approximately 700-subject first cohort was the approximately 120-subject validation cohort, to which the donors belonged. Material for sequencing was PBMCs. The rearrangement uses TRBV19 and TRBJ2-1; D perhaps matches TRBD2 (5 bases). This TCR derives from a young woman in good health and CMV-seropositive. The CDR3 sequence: CASSRMEVNEQFF. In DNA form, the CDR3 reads TGTGCCAGTAGCCGGATGGAGGTCAATGAGCAGTTCTTC.